The sequence of this T cell receptor (beta chain) was determined in a study of control samples from healthy donors and cancer patients. Assay: immunoSEQ multiplex PCR; the TCRdb copy retains only in-frame clones and omits some. The sample yields some 120,000 clones, approximately 90% seen once. This CDR3 comprises 17 residues. Trimming removed 1 base from V and 0 bases from J; junction bases left unmatched: 5. Germline loops: CDR1 MGHRA, CDR2 YSYEKL. This clonotype was sampled from a man aged 18 to 35 in good health. This chain connects TRBV4-1 to TRBJ1-5; 8 positions agree with TRBD1. Input material: blood. The CDR3 loop is CASSQGTGFYSNQPQHF. The CDR3 coding sequence is TGCGCCAGCAGCCAAGGGACAGGGTTTTATAGCAATCAGCCCCAGCATTTT.